These 9 T cell receptor beta chains came from one sample sequenced in a study of blood T cell repertoires in COVID-19. Measured with immunoSEQ multiplex PCR; TCRdb has only the in-frame clones, and not every one. The sample yields some 70,000 clones, 76% seen once. Specimen: peripheral blood. The receptors originated from a man in his 60s with COVID-19, enrolled during active disease.

The CDR3 DNA sequence: TGTGCCACCAGCGACCGGAAGACAGGGTCGATCGGTGAAGCTTTCTTT. It is translated as CATSDRKTGSIGEAFF. The chain is built from TRBV15 and TRBJ1-1, with 7 positions matching TRBD1. The CDR3 sequence is 16 residues long. Germline assignment: CDR1 LNHNV and CDR2 YYDKDF (reference sequence). Trimming cost V 5 bases and J 7 bases; bases outside gene matches: 16.

This clone has at least ten counts. The CDR3 loop reads CASSHGQGGYEQYF. The CDR3 nucleotides read TGCGCCAGCAGCCACGGACAGGGGGGCTACGAGCAGTACTTC. This chain connects TRBV5-1 to TRBJ2-7; 10 bases are shared with TRBD1. Looked up from germline, CDR1 is SGHRS and CDR2 is YFSETQ. CDR3 length: 14 residues. After removal of 4 bases from V and 3 bases from J, the junction contained 4 bases not matched to a gene.

This clone was seen ten or more times. The rearrangement uses TRBV12-3 or TRBV12-4 and TRBJ2-7; D uncertain. Trimming took off 2 bases at V and 2 bases at J, with 7 bases between the two ends. CDR3 length equals 13 residues. The CDR3 loop is CASSLRRAYEQYF. In nucleotides, the CDR3 is TGTGCCAGCAGTTTAAGACGGGCCTACGAGCAGTACTTC.

V gene TRBV6-5 combines with J gene TRBJ2-7; 8 bases are a match to TRBD1. V dropped 7 bases and J dropped 6; count of bases not matched to a gene: 8. Germline V gene data show CDR1 as MNHEY and CDR2 as SVGAGI. This CDR3 spans 13 amino acids. The CDR3 coding sequence is TGTGCCAGCAAAGGACAGGGTGTTCGCGAGCAGTACTTC. Translation: CASKGQGVREQYF.

This clone was detected a few times. The chain joins TRBV27 to TRBJ2-7; 11 bases agree with TRBD1. The CDR3 is 14 amino acids. The V gene's germline CDR1 is MNHEY and CDR2 SMNVEV (reference sequence). The ends lost 0 bases at V and 6 bases at J; junction bases unmatched: 1. The CDR3 is CASSLSGTGGEQYF. DNA of the CDR3: TGTGCCAGCAGTTTATCCGGGACAGGGGGCGAGCAGTACTTC.

The chain is built from TRBV5-1 and TRBJ2-2; the match to TRBD1 covers 7 bases. The V and J ends lost 0 bases and 4 bases, in that order; junction bases with no gene match: 6. The CDR3 has 16 residues. Germline V CDR1 and CDR2: SGHRS, YFSETQ. CDR3 nucleotide sequence: TGCGCCAGCAGCTTGGGCGACAGGGAGTTCACCGGGGAGCTGTTTTTT. This sequence encodes CASSLGDREFTGELFF.

Turning to this clone: Mismatch with germline at one junction end may stem from a read error. The chain recombines TRBV3-1 (or the pseudogene TRBV3-2) with TRBJ2-3; 14 nucleotides match TRBD2. CDR1 and CDR2 from the germline V gene are LGHDT and YNNKEL (reference sequence). The CDR3 is 13 residues long. The DNA of the CDR3 is TGTGCCAGCAGCCGCGGGACTAGCGGGGGATACAATTTT. Translated: CASSRGTSGGYNF.

This clone was counted once. The rearrangement links TRBV3-1 (or the pseudogene TRBV3-2) to TRBJ2-3; 8 bases match TRBD1. This CDR3 spans 12 amino acids. Germline CDR1 LGHDT, CDR2 YNNKEL (reference sequence). The V and J ends lost 6 bases and 8 bases, in that order; junction bases with no gene match: 4. The CDR3 is CASSNRGTTQYF. In DNA form, the CDR3 reads TGTGCCAGCAGTAACAGGGGGACTACGCAGTATTTT.

This chain links TRBV29-1 with TRBJ1-2; 8 nucleotides agree with TRBD1. The CDR3 is made up of 14 amino acids. Germline V gene sequence: CDR1 SQVTM, CDR2 ANQGSEA. J lost 6 bases, V lost 3 bases, and 9 bases had no gene match. CDR3 residues: CSVDGAGTGHGYTF. CDR3 bases: TGCAGCGTTGACGGGGCCGGGACAGGACATGGCTACACCTTC.